One and the same sample provided the 11 T cell receptor beta chains below, sequenced in a study of response to subunit inactivated influenza vaccine. One entry per CDR3 protein results from TCRdb running MiXCR on the RT-PCR reads. The repertoire holds 650,000 or so distinct CDR3 sequences, with around 15% as singletons. The sequenced sample was PBMCs from blood, obtained roughly 15 days before vaccination. The receptors stem from a man aged 50-59 years who received an inactivated influenza vaccine.

This clonotype occurred a few times. This chain joins TRBV4-3 and TRBJ1-2; TRBD1 matches at 7 bases. Germline V gives CDR1 LGHNA, CDR2 YSLEER. The CDR3 has 15 residues. V was pared by 0 bases and J by 7 bases, with 8 bases of the junction left unmatched. In DNA form, the CDR3 reads TGCGCCAGCAGCCAAGACGCAGGGGGTAATCGTGGCTACACCTTC. Translated: CASSQDAGGNRGYTF.

This clonotype has a count of ten or more. The chain couples TRBV7-9 to TRBJ2-7; 9 nucleotides agree with TRBD1. The CDR3 loop spans 14 amino acids. V trimming: 2 bases; J trimming: 6 bases; junction bases outside the gene matches: 5. Germline-derived CDR1 and CDR2 are SEHNR and FQNEAQ (reference sequence). Here the CDR3 reads CASSLKGQGSEQYF. CDR3 DNA sequence: TGTGCCAGCAGCTTAAAGGGACAGGGAAGCGAGCAGTACTTC.

This clonotype was seen a handful of times. The V and J genes are TRBV6-5 and TRBJ2-2, with 8 nucleotides matching TRBD1. Trimming removed 2 bases from V and 5 bases from J; junction bases left unmatched: 13. Germline values: CDR1 MNHEY, CDR2 SVGAGI. The CDR3 totals 18 residues. CDR3 nucleotides: TGTGCCAGCAGTTACGGGAGACAGGGGATTCGGGAGACCGGGGAGCTGTTTTTT. Amino acids: CASSYGRQGIRETGELFF.

This chain connects TRBV28 to TRBJ2-1; 9 bases align to TRBD1. Germline V gene sequence: CDR1 MDHEN, CDR2 SYDVKM. V shed 2 bases, J shed 8 bases, and the junction held 4 bases outside the gene matches. This CDR3 spans 14 amino acids. The CDR3 spells CASSLGTGFYEQFF. CDR3 DNA: TGTGCCAGCAGTTTAGGGACAGGGTTTTATGAGCAGTTCTTC.

The chain is built from TRBV27 and TRBJ2-7; 9 bases fit TRBD1. The V and J ends lost 4 bases and 7 bases, in that order; junction bases with no gene match: 11. Germline V CDR1 and CDR2: MNHEY, SMNVEV (reference sequence). The CDR3 contains 15 residues. In nucleotides, the CDR3 is TGTGCCAGCAGTTCTCGGGACAGGGTTGCGGGGGAGCAGTACTTC. This sequence encodes CASSSRDRVAGEQYF.

This clonotype was picked up many times. The gene calls are TRBV6-2 or TRBV6-3 and TRBJ2-1, with 11 nucleotides matching TRBD2. Germline CDR1 and CDR2: MNHEY and SVGEGT. V shed 5 bases, J shed 3 bases, and the junction held 6 bases outside the gene matches. The CDR3 has 16 residues. The CDR3 sequence: CASSLSGRGYYNEQFF. CDR3 DNA sequence: TGTGCCAGCAGTCTTAGCGGGAGGGGGTACTACAATGAGCAGTTCTTC.

This clonotype was recorded a few times. CDR3 in amino acids: CASSPLSGRTGELFF. CDR3 coding DNA: TGCGCCAGCAGCCCCCTTAGCGGACGGACCGGGGAGCTGTTTTTT. V is TRBV5-1 and J is TRBJ2-2, with D perhaps TRBD2 (6 bases). V shed 4 bases and J shed 5 bases, with 15 bases lying between them. Germline V gives CDR1 SGHRS, CDR2 YFSETQ. CDR3 size: 15 residues.

CDR3 loop: CASFVPGTGELFF. The CDR3 DNA reads TGTGCCAGCTTCGTTCCTGGGACCGGGGAGCTGTTTTTT. This chain joins TRBV6-6 and TRBJ2-2; D remains unclear. The CDR3 extends over 13 amino acids. V was trimmed by 8 bases and J by 5 bases, leaving 12 bases between them. The germline V gene encodes CDR1 MNHNY and CDR2 SVGAGI (reference sequence).

The table lists this clonotype with a few counts. The chain combines TRBV20-1 with TRBJ1-5, with D possibly TRBD1 on 6 matching bases. This CDR3 contains 15 residues. V was cut by 1 base and J by 1 base, with 11 bases left in between. The germline V gene has CDR1 DFQATT and CDR2 SNEGSKA (reference sequence). The CDR3 protein is CSARVWGGSNQPQHF. The DNA of the CDR3 is TGCAGTGCTAGAGTTTGGGGGGGCAGCAATCAGCCCCAGCATTTT.

V and J are TRBV5-1 and TRBJ2-7; TRBD2 might be the D (5 bases). The CDR3 consists of 16 residues. Trimming cost V 4 bases and J 6 bases, with 23 bases left between them. Per germline, CDR1 SGHRS and CDR2 YFSETQ. The DNA for the CDR3 is TGCGCCAGCAGCCCTATCCCGGGAAGACAACGGACCGAGCAGTACTTC. This translates into CASSPIPGRQRTEQYF. The full variable domain, with the rest looked up from reference TRBV5-1 and TRBJ2-7, is KAGVTQTPRYLIKTRGQQVTLSCSPISGHRSVSWYQQTPGQGLQFLFEYFSETQRNKGNFPGRFSGRQFSNSRSEMNVSTLELGDSALYLCASSPIPGRQRTEQYFGPGTRLTVT.

Only a few counts were recorded for this clonotype. V gene TRBV4-2 combines with J gene TRBJ1-2; 7 bases are a match to TRBD1. The V gene end was trimmed by 2 bases and the J gene end by 1 base; junction bases not matched to a gene: 10. Germline CDR1 and CDR2: LGHNA and YNFKEQ. The CDR3 is 17 amino acids. CDR3 sequence: CASSQPGQPLFNYGYTF. Here the CDR3 DNA reads TGTGCCAGCAGCCAACCGGGACAGCCCTTGTTTAACTATGGCTACACCTTC.